The sequence of this TCR beta chain was determined in a study of cytomegalovirus exposure and HLA in healthy donors (dated by TCRdb to about 2017). Turning to the overall study: An earlier analysis of approximately 600 of the donors reported 276 Gb of sequence data and 117 million unique TCR beta sequences from 150 million to 200 million T cells. Roughly 300 gigabases of sequencing data and around 85 million unique TCR sequences made up an early release that covered approximately 620 HLA-typed donors. Of the roughly 400 genotyped donors, about 80% fell in the genetic ancestry cluster associated with self-reported Caucasian donors. The aim of the study was to test whether cataloging public T cell receptors could identify signatures of past pathogen exposure. Using immunosequencing, the study profiled T cell repertoires from some 670 subjects and related those repertoires to cytomegalovirus serostatus. A separate validation cohort of more than 100 different subjects was used in addition to the approximately 640-subject first cohort. High-throughput TCR immunosequencing, statistical association of individual TCRs with disease status, and machine learning were combined to predict cytomegalovirus infection status. To study patterns of TCR occurrence, a later analysis re-analyzed previously published TCR beta repertoires from 600 to 750 donors and added high-resolution HLA genotyping. Rather than drawing on any new phenotypic data, the later analysis identified candidate immune exposures from TCR beta sequences and the way those sequences occurred across donors. In an earlier analysis of over 550 of the donors, high-throughput TCR beta sequencing was used to judge whether each TCR beta V gene segment behaved as functional or pseudogenic. Alongside the repertoire data, information on donor age, sex, ethnicity and CMV serostatus was compiled. In a later genetic analysis, genome-wide SNP genotypes for about 65% of the roughly 700 donors were used, and that subset was treated as a discovery cohort. All discovery cohort repertoires had been generated on a single sequencing platform. HLA typing covered class I and class II loci at four-digit resolution. Typing coverage differed by locus: A, B, C, DRB1 and DQB1 were typed in roughly 620-630 donors, DQA1 in 500 to 550, DPA1 in around 580, and DPB1 in approximately 450. Because of strong linkage in the cohort, a handful of DR-DQ haplotypes were treated as single units for association and clustering. On average, about 200,000 unique TCR beta nucleotide sequences were sequenced per donor among roughly 430 genotyped donors of the cohort, with 15% to 20% of those sequences being non-productive. General findings and caveats noted by the study authors: Compared with equally common non-associated chains, HLA-associated TCR beta chains in a later analysis were more clonally expanded and had lower generation probabilities. Across donors, most TCR sequences were observed very rarely, whereas some public TCRs were present in many individuals. A few of the identified cytomegalovirus-associated TCR beta chains were confirmed in vitro to be specific for cytomegalovirus antigens. Only TCR beta chains were sequenced in this cohort, and the absence of alpha or paired-chain data limited detectable features. A cluster of highly shared sequence variants was judged likely to be a technical artifact of the sequencing pipeline. Because counts were too low, seventeen rarely observed V segments, including chromosome 9 orphons, were excluded from the earlier analysis of several hundred of the donors. The authors suggested that the approach could potentially be extended to other disease states and immunological phenotypes. The study gave a list of about 150 TCR beta chains associated with cytomegalovirus. Strong co-occurrence of HLA alleles, especially DR and DQ, made assigning TCR associations to individual alleles difficult. According to a later analysis, most CMV-associated TCR beta chains appeared to be HLA-restricted, and the HLA associations seemed to be driven largely by CMV exposure. A further reported finding was that TCR beta sequences accurately predicted the HLA-A and HLA-B alleles for most subjects in the first cohort. A later analysis associated 15,000 to 20,000 TCR beta sequences with specific HLA alleles at a false discovery rate of 0.05. Some IMGT-functional V segments, including TRBV6-2 and TRBV6-3, could not be distinguished by the 87-base-pair reads and were therefore excluded. According to a later analysis, parvovirus B19, influenza, CMV and Epstein-Barr virus appeared linked to several top co-occurrence clusters. CMV serostatus was the only immune exposure information available for the cohort. V-gene and J-gene trimming of TCR beta chains was associated with a missense DCLRE1C variant in a later genetic analysis, and the association was replicated in an independent cohort. Sequencing depth was assumed to be roughly uniform across donors in the presence/absence analyses, though that assumption may not hold. In a later analysis, the rate of TCR association differed among HLA loci, with DRB1 alleles having the most associated TCRs and HLA-C alleles having the fewest. Compared with the approximately 670-donor mean, donors in an Asian-associated ancestry cluster had fewer N-insertions in productive TCRs, according to a later genetic analysis. Because HLA typing was unavailable for some donors at each locus, only the typed subset was used in association tests. The classifier was reported to diagnose cytomegalovirus status with high specificity and sensitivity in both the original and validation cohorts. Linkage disequilibrium might explain the correlated functional status among segregating V segments, but an unknown experimental factor could not be ruled out. Broadly in line with IMGT annotations, most TCR beta V segments showed up in productive rearrangements about 90% or about 30% of the time in an earlier analysis of roughly 590 of the donors.

Library prep was done by the immunoSEQ multiplex PCR assay. For the multiplex PCR, a mixture combining 60 forward primers for TCR Vbeta segments and 13 reverse primers for TCR Jbeta segments was used. A multiplex PCR assay on genomic DNA amplified the CDR3 region of rearranged TCR beta genes. The amplified TCR beta libraries were sequenced on the Illumina HiSeq System as 87-base-pair reads. The original methods were these. Across the 700 or so repertoires, a later analysis counted 75 million to 90 million unique TCR beta chains, around 11 million of which were shared by at least two donors. To remove PCR and sequencing errors, raw reads were error-corrected and collapsed into unique sequences using a nearest-neighbor algorithm that merged closely related sequences. CDR3 sequences were aligned to IMGT reference sequences to assign V, D and J gene segments. For a sequence to be retained, at least a six-nucleotide match to both a V gene segment and a J gene segment was required. Rearrangements were classified as productive when the CDR3 lacked stop codons and remained in frame with V and J, and all other rearrangements were classified as non-productive. CDR3 was defined according to IMGT convention as the region running from the second conserved V-encoded cysteine to the conserved J-encoded phenylalanine. In an earlier analysis of around 570 of the donors, sequences lacking an unambiguous match to a single V gene segment were excluded. In an earlier analysis of about 590 of the donors, a V segment was called functional when productive rearrangements were above 56.7%, and segregating when the standard deviation between donors exceeded 5%. A statistical classification framework was built for diagnosing cytomegalovirus status from the catalog of TCR beta chain sequences. In a later analysis, V and J genes were assigned by comparing TCR nucleotide sequences against IMGT/GENE-DB human TR gene sequences. In a later analysis, CDR3 sequences and most-parsimonious VDJ recombination scenarios were assigned using the TCRdist pipeline. In a later analysis, every TCR beta chain was defined by the combination of its CDR3 amino acid sequence and its V-gene family, and reads without a unique V-gene family were dropped. To address suspected cross-contamination and a sequencing artifact, a later analysis removed a few hundred highly shared, low-generation-probability nucleotide sequences. In a later analysis, a clonal expansion index was calculated for each public chain from normalized within-repertoire ranks of inferred template counts. Generation probabilities in a later analysis came from a VDJ recombination model fitted to out-of-frame rearrangements, and those results were checked against IGoR. Hypergeometric tests were used in a later analysis to score TCR-TCR, TCR-HLA and TCR-CMV co-occurrence, with a repertoire-size bias correction applied to the TCR pairs. False discovery rates were estimated in a later analysis by permuting HLA or CMV assignments 20 times. In a later analysis, co-occurring TCRs were grouped with DBSCAN, and TCRdist sequence similarity was added when clustering was performed within HLA-allele-positive subsets. Repertoires with fewer than 30,000 or more than 120,000 public chains were left out of co-occurrence clustering, as were about five repertoires with anomalous nucleotide sharing. TCRdb took this table from immuneACCESS and kept in-frame rearrangements with V and J called. Such tables lack part of the clones; where checked against another copy, unresolved V genes explain under half of the gap, and the rest is unexplained. V and J calls plus clone size are reproduced from that table; the DNA served to infer D and trimming. Here the sample has about 76,000 clones; 60% to 75% occur a single time. Clones ranked in the top ten supply approximately 10% of the sample.

As for this clone: What this receptor recognizes is not known. Within one base of it there is no much larger clone, and no base qualities were kept.

The CDR3 goes from the cysteine to the phenylalanine over 14 residues. Kept here is only the CDR3 DNA, which spans 42 bases and is read in frame from base 1. Relative to germline, V is 0 bases shorter and J is 7 bases shorter, with 12 bases between their ends. Taken from the germline V gene, the CDR1 and CDR2 loops are KGHSH and LQKENI. The cohort comprised hundreds of healthy bone marrow donors. All cohort members were sampled while nominally healthy, although unrecorded immune exposures were likely present. The donor tested CMV seropositive and was one of the 289 seropositive cohort members. A peripheral blood sample was provided by each donor, and peripheral blood mononuclear cells were used for TCR beta sequencing. Genomic DNA extraction from the blood cell samples was performed with the Qiagen DNeasy Blood Extraction Kit.

The TCR comes from a woman aged 40 to 49 in good health and CMV-seropositive. Recombination linked TRBV18 to TRBJ1-2; too little of a D gene remains to name it. Sequencing was performed on PBMCs. The DNA sequence is as follows: TGTGCCAGCTCACCACCAGCAGGCCTCGGTGGCTACACCTTC. The translation is CASSPPAGLGGYTF. The reference TRBV18 and TRBJ1-2 proteins fill in what lies around the CDR3, so the full variable domain reads NAGVMQNPRHLVRRRGQEARLRCSPMKGHSHVYWYRQLPEEGLKFMVYLQKENIIDESGMPKERFSAEFPKEGPSILRIQQVVRGDSAAYFCASSPPAGLGGYTFGSGTRLTVV.